The 29 T cell receptor beta chains presented below share a single source sample, sequenced in a study of identical twins. One entry per CDR3 protein results from TCRdb running MiXCR on the 5' RACE reads. Among roughly 230,000 distinct CDR3 sequences, approximately 8.6% were seen once, and the ten largest hold less than 4%. The same specimen was also included in a second study, on yellow fever vaccine responses in identical twins.

Sequences were obtained from CD8+ T cells sorted from blood. Receptors originate from a woman under 30 in good health.

Only a few counts were recorded for this clonotype. This sequence joins TRBV10-3 and TRBJ2-7; 8 nucleotides align to TRBD2. V lost 7 bases to trimming and J lost 1 base; unmatched junction nucleotides: 9. There are 15 residues in the CDR3. The germline V gene encodes CDR1 ENHRY and CDR2 SYGVKD. In DNA, the CDR3 is TGTGCCATCACGGGGGGGGCGGGCCTATCCTACGAGCAGTACTTC. It codes for CAITGGAGLSYEQYF.

This chain connects TRBV20-1 to TRBJ2-2; D might be TRBD1 or TRBD2, each matching 5 bases. There are 15 residues in the CDR3. V lost 5 bases, J lost 1 base, and 14 bases lay in between. Germline V gene lookup returns CDR1 DFQATT and CDR2 SNEGSKA (reference sequence). The CDR3 sequence: CSAGGFAGNTGELFF. As DNA, the CDR3 is TGCAGTGCTGGGGGTTTTGCGGGGAACACCGGGGAGCTGTTTTTT.

The chain couples TRBV19 to TRBJ2-1, with 10 bases lining up with TRBD2. The germline V gene encodes CDR1 LNHDA and CDR2 SQIVND (reference sequence). CDR3 size: 17 residues. V was clipped by 2 bases and J by 7 bases; unmatched bases: 11. CDR3 coding DNA: TGTGCCAGTAGTATAAAGGCTAGCGGGAGTCCGTGGAATGAGCAGTTCTTC. Amino acids: CASSIKASGSPWNEQFF. The full variable domain, rest sourced from reference TRBV19 and TRBJ2-1, is DGGITQSPKYLFRKEGQNVTLSCEQNLNHDAMYWYRQDPGQGLRLIYYSQIVNDFQKGDIAEGYSVSREKKESFPLTVTSAQKNPTAFYLCASSIKASGSPWNEQFFGPGTRLTVL.

This clonotype occurred a few times. The chain carries TRBV10-2 and TRBJ2-3; D possibly corresponds to TRBD2 (5 bases). Trimming took off 4 bases at V and 0 bases at J, with 17 bases between the two ends. Germline CDR1 reads WSHSY; CDR2 reads SAAADI. The CDR3 extends over 17 amino acids. In nucleotides, the CDR3 is TGCGCCAGCAGTGTCAGCATAGCGTACCCTAGCACAGATACGCAGTATTTT. Its protein is CASSVSIAYPSTDTQYF.

This clonotype was seen more than once but under ten times. The chain has TRBV7-9 and TRBJ2-2, with D unclear. V gave up 1 base and J gave up 6 bases, with 15 bases separating them. Germline CDR1 and CDR2: SEHNR and FQNEAQ (reference sequence). The CDR3 loop spans 16 amino acids. The CDR3 nucleotides are TGTGCCAGCAGCTTAGTGACCTCCCGAAGGCCCGGGGAGCTGTTTTTT. It encodes CASSLVTSRRPGELFF.

This clonotype has at least ten counts. The gene calls are TRBV9 and TRBJ2-5, with 8 bases fitting TRBD2. CDR3 length: 14 amino acids. Germline V gene lookup returns CDR1 SGDLS and CDR2 YYNGEE. J gave up 5 bases and V 6 bases, and 9 bases lay outside the gene matches. This chain's CDR3 is CASTPSGGFETQYF. DNA for the CDR3: TGTGCCAGCACGCCCAGCGGGGGTTTTGAGACCCAGTACTTC.

The chain carries TRBV7-9 and TRBJ1-1; no definite D call. The germline V gene encodes CDR1 SEHNR and CDR2 FQNEAQ (reference sequence). The CDR3 has 14 amino acids. Trimming cost V 2 bases and J 4 bases, with 11 bases left between them. CDR3 sequence reads: CASSLLGYGTEAFF. In DNA form, the CDR3 reads TGTGCCAGCAGCTTACTAGGTTACGGCACTGAAGCTTTCTTT.

Only a few counts were recorded for this clonotype. The CDR3 sequence is CASLSGVAYEQYF. The CDR3 region has the DNA TGTGCCAGCCTCTCTGGGGTGGCCTACGAGCAGTACTTC. The chain has TRBV12-3 or TRBV12-4 and TRBJ2-7; D gene uncertain. The CDR3 is 13 residues long. Trimming removed 8 bases at V and 2 bases at J, with 13 bases between.

This clonotype was observed at least ten times. This chain joins TRBV5-1 and TRBJ2-3, with unresolved D. Trimming shortened V by 0 bases and J by 0 bases, and 8 bases separated the two germline ends. The germline V gene has CDR1 SGHRS and CDR2 YFSETQ. This CDR3 is built from 15 residues. DNA for the CDR3: TGCGCCAGCAGCTTGGGGGTCCTCAGCACAGATACGCAGTATTTT. Residues: CASSLGVLSTDTQYF. The variable domain in full, completed from reference TRBV5-1 and TRBJ2-3, reads KAGVTQTPRYLIKTRGQQVTLSCSPISGHRSVSWYQQTPGQGLQFLFEYFSETQRNKGNFPGRFSGRQFSNSRSEMNVSTLELGDSALYLCASSLGVLSTDTQYFGPGTRLTVL.

There are a few counts of this clonotype. The gene calls are TRBV11-1 and TRBJ2-3; either TRBD1 or TRBD2 may fit D (5 bases each). Germline V lookup: CDR1 SGHAT, CDR2 FQDESV (reference sequence). V lost 2 bases, J lost 0 bases, and 21 bases lay in between. The CDR3 has 19 amino acids. CDR3 residues: CASSLRDHRDPTSTDTQYF. CDR3 nucleotides: TGTGCCAGCAGCTTACGGGACCACCGGGACCCCACTAGCACAGATACGCAGTATTTT. Using reference TRBV11-1 and TRBJ2-3 for the parts outside the CDR3, the full variable domain is EAEVAQSPRYKITEKSQAVAFWCDPISGHATLYWYRQILGQGPELLVQFQDESVVDDSQLPKDRFSAERLKGVDSTLKIQPAELGDSAMYLCASSLRDHRDPTSTDTQYFGPGTRLTVL.

This clonotype was observed a few times. The chain links TRBV27 to TRBJ2-4, with D possibly being TRBD2 (5 bases). The V end was cut by 6 bases, the J end by 0 bases, with 9 bases between. The germline V gene encodes CDR1 MNHEY and CDR2 SMNVEV (reference sequence). The CDR3 contains 14 residues. The CDR3, as DNA: TGTGCCAGCAGCCCGGAGGTAGCCAAAAACATTCAGTACTTC. Its protein product is CASSPEVAKNIQYF.

The chain employs TRBV27 and TRBJ2-7, with 8 bases fitting TRBD1. Looked up from germline, CDR1 is MNHEY and CDR2 is SMNVEV (reference sequence). V gave up 2 bases and J gave up 7 bases; unmatched junction bases: 7. The CDR3 sequence is 14 residues long. Here the CDR3 DNA reads TGTGCCAGCAGTTTAAGGCAGGGGGCTGGGGAGCAGTACTTC. Its translation is CASSLRQGAGEQYF.

This clonotype was seen a handful of times. V gene TRBV5-6 combines with J gene TRBJ2-5, with 9 bases fitting TRBD1. The V segment lost 3 bases and the J segment 2 bases; nucleotides outside the gene matches: 2. This CDR3 is built from 14 residues. From germline, CDR1 is SGHDT and CDR2 YYEEEE. This CDR3 reads CASSWTGDQETQYF. CDR3 nucleotide sequence: TGTGCCAGCAGCTGGACAGGGGATCAAGAGACCCAGTACTTC.

This clonotype was observed many times. The chain couples TRBV7-8 to TRBJ2-2; D may correspond to TRBD1 or TRBD2 (5 bases each). The V gene's germline CDR1 is SGHVS and CDR2 FQNEAQ. The CDR3 consists of 16 residues. The V end was cut by 5 bases, the J end by 3 bases, with 16 bases between. The CDR3 coding sequence is TGTGCCAGCAGCCCTAGGACTGTGGGGGACACCGGGGAGCTGTTTTTT. This sequence encodes CASSPRTVGDTGELFF.

The CDR3 region has the DNA TGTGCCAGCAGACCAGGGTACACTGAAGCTTTCTTT. Encoded protein: CASRPGYTEAFF. This chain uses TRBV2 with TRBJ1-1, with D perhaps TRBD1 (5 bases). V was pared by 6 bases and J by 3 bases, with 8 bases between. The CDR3 extends over 12 amino acids. Germline-derived CDR1 and CDR2 are SNHLY and FYNNEI.

The V call is TRBV6-5, the J call TRBJ2-7, with TRBD1 matching over 7 bases. With 6 bases clipped from V and 4 bases from J, the junction kept 3 bases outside the gene matches. The CDR3 length is 12 residues. The germline V gene has CDR1 MNHEY and CDR2 SVGAGI. CDR3 nucleotides: TGTGCCAGCAGGGAGACAGGGTACGAGCAGTACTTC. Its translation is CASRETGYEQYF.

This clonotype was found a few times. The gene calls are TRBV27 and TRBJ1-1; D gene unclear. This CDR3 has 14 amino acids. CDR1 is MNHEY and CDR2 is SMNVEV in the germline V gene (reference sequence). The V end lost 7 bases, the J end lost 5 bases, and 17 bases lay between the germline ends. DNA of the CDR3: TGTGCCAGCAACAACGCGTTAGGAGGTACTGAAGCTTTCTTT. Translated: CASNNALGGTEAFF.

The rearrangement joins TRBV11-2 to TRBJ2-2; a possible D gene is TRBD1 (6 bases). Germline CDR1 reads SGHAT; CDR2 reads FQNNGV. The CDR3 contains 17 residues. Trimming removed 6 bases from V and 1 base from J, with 18 bases in between. CDR3 amino acids: CASSLPAGARNTGELFF. CDR3 nucleotides: TGTGCCAGCAGTCTCCCGGCAGGGGCCAGGAACACCGGGGAGCTGTTTTTT.

There are many counts of this clonotype. This chain connects TRBV12-3 or TRBV12-4 to TRBJ2-2; unclear D gene. The CDR3 has 15 amino acids. V was cut by 8 bases and J by 0 bases, with 13 bases left in between. CDR3 sequence reads: CASEARLANTGELFF. In DNA form, the CDR3 reads TGTGCCAGCGAGGCCCGTCTAGCGAACACCGGGGAGCTGTTTTTT.

This clonotype was observed a few times. V is TRBV6-4 and J is TRBJ2-6, with D unclear. The V and J ends lost 6 bases and 0 bases respectively, with 6 bases between them. Germline V lookup: CDR1 MRHNA, CDR2 SNTAGT. The CDR3 totals 14 residues. CDR3 protein: CASRNLSGANVLTF. CDR3 DNA sequence: TGTGCCAGCAGAAACCTCTCTGGGGCCAACGTCCTGACTTTC.

This clonotype was observed a handful of times. This chain links TRBV4-1 with TRBJ2-5, with 7 bases aligning to TRBD2. The junction had 5 bases not matched to a gene; V was cut back by 2 bases and J by 2 bases. The CDR3 has 15 residues. Germline CDR1 reads MGHRA; CDR2 reads YSYEKL. For the CDR3, the DNA is TGCGCCAGCAGCCAATTGGCGGGACTACAAGAGACCCAGTACTTC. It encodes CASSQLAGLQETQYF.

This clonotype has more than one count but fewer than ten. The chain is built from TRBV14 and TRBJ1-6; D uncertain. The V gene lost 1 base and the J gene lost 9 bases, with 31 bases spanning the gap. The CDR3 length is 21 residues. Germline assignment: CDR1 SGHDN and CDR2 FVKESK. The CDR3 coding sequence is TGTGCCAGCAGCCAAGCCGCCGGGAGAACGACGCCGCACGCCAACGCTTCACCCCTCCACTTT. This sequence encodes CASSQAAGRTTPHANASPLHF.

This clonotype has only a few counts. This chain uses TRBV7-2 with TRBJ2-3, with 7 bases fitting TRBD2. The CDR3 runs 13 residues. After removal of 4 bases from V and 5 bases from J, the junction contained 3 bases not matched to a gene. CDR1 and CDR2 from the germline V gene are SGHTA and FQGNSA. Here the CDR3 reads CASSSAGLDTQYF. CDR3 in DNA: TGTGCCAGCAGCTCAGCGGGGTTAGATACGCAGTATTTT. Using reference TRBV7-2 and TRBJ2-3 for the parts outside the CDR3, the full variable domain is GAGVSQSPSNKVTEKGKDVELRCDPISGHTALYWYRQSLGQGLEFLIYFQGNSAPDKSGLPSDRFSAERTGGSVSTLTIQRTQQEDSAVYLCASSSAGLDTQYFGPGTRLTVL.

There are many counts of this clonotype. The rearrangement uses TRBV4-3 and TRBJ2-7, with TRBD2 identical over 7 bases. The V gene's germline CDR1 is LGHNA and CDR2 YSLEER. CDR3 length: 16 residues. The V segment lost 0 bases and the J segment 4 bases; nucleotides outside the gene matches: 9. CDR3 nucleotides: TGCGCCAGCAGCCAAGATTCGGAGGGAGGGAGGTACGAGCAGTACTTC. The encoded protein is CASSQDSEGGRYEQYF.

This clonotype was seen many times. V is TRBV29-1 and J is TRBJ1-1; no firm D call. V was pared by 2 bases and J by 4 bases, with 14 bases between. The V gene's germline CDR1 is SQVTM and CDR2 ANQGSEA. The CDR3 spans 14 residues. CDR3 amino acids: CSVEFELRGTEAFF. In DNA form, the CDR3 reads TGCAGCGTTGAATTCGAGCTGCGGGGCACTGAAGCTTTCTTT. The whole variable domain, filled in from reference TRBV29-1 and TRBJ1-1, reads SAVISQKPSRDICQRGTSLTIQCQVDSQVTMMFWYRQQPGQSLTLIATANQGSEATYESGFVIDKFPISRPNLTFSTLTVSNMSPEDSSIYLCSVEFELRGTEAFFGQGTRLTVV.

This clonotype was counted only a few times. At one end, the junction sequence differs from germline, possibly due to a read error. This sequence joins TRBV7-6 and TRBJ2-3, with D possibly matching TRBD1 (6 bases). From germline, CDR1 is SGHVS and CDR2 FNYEAQ. The CDR3 is made up of 15 amino acids. The CDR3 coding sequence is TGTGCCAGCACCTTAACAGGGATAAGCACAGATACGCAGTATTTT. Its protein is CASTLTGISTDTQYF.

The rearrangement links TRBV7-8 to TRBJ1-6; the D gene is possibly TRBD1 (5 bases). Per the germline V gene, CDR1 is SGHVS and CDR2 is FQNEAQ. The V end lost 4 bases, the J end lost 0 bases, and 13 bases lay between the germline ends. There are 17 residues in the CDR3. CDR3 sequence reads: CASSSDTSDSYNSPLHF. The CDR3 nucleotides read TGTGCCAGCAGCTCGGACACATCCGACTCCTATAATTCACCCCTCCACTTT.

This clonotype has more than one count but fewer than ten. The CDR3 spells CASSSSGQGLYF. For the CDR3, the DNA is TGTGCCAGCAGTTCCTCGGGACAGGGACTGTATTTT. The genes are TRBV12-3 or TRBV12-4 and TRBJ2-3, with 9 nucleotides matching TRBD1. CDR3 size: 12 residues. V lost 4 bases to trimming and J lost 14 bases; unmatched junction nucleotides: 7.

The rearrangement links TRBV6-4 to TRBJ2-4; possibly TRBD1 or TRBD2 for D (6 bases each). Per germline, CDR1 MRHNA and CDR2 SNTAGT. The CDR3 is 19 amino acids. Between the trimmed V and J ends, which lost 6 bases and 0 bases, there was a span of 24 bases. For the CDR3, the DNA is TGTGCCAGCAGACCAGGGGTTTTTGAGGGAGGCTCAGCCAAAAACATTCAGTACTTC. It is translated as CASRPGVFEGGSAKNIQYF.